The next 15 T cell receptor beta chains were all read from a single sample in a study of shared clonotypes between healthy human individuals. Data came from immunoSEQ multiplex PCR; TCRdb stores just in-frame clones and leaves some out. The sample holds about 500,000 clones, roughly four fifths seen once. The source material was PBMCs. The receptors stem from a woman between 40 and 55 years old in good health. Some clones in this sample may be carry-over from other donors' samples.

This clone showed up just a few times. The chain has TRBV19 and TRBJ1-5; 11 bases are a match to TRBD1. V gave up 9 bases and J gave up 6 bases; unmatched junction bases: 7. Germline CDR1 is LNHDA and CDR2 is SQIVND (reference sequence). The CDR3 totals 14 residues. This CDR3 reads CASGTGGWVQPQHF. The CDR3 DNA reads TGTGCCAGCGGGACAGGGGGATGGGTTCAGCCCCAGCATTTT.

By share of the sample, this clone is medium-sized. In the same sample, other DNA sequences code for this CDR3. This chain connects TRBV2 to TRBJ2-2; D is unclear. The germline V and J ends were trimmed by 7 bases and 8 bases, with 8 bases remaining between them. CDR1 and CDR2 from the germline V gene are SNHLY and FYNNEI. The CDR3 is made up of 11 amino acids. The CDR3 bases are TGTGCCAGCACCCCTTGGGGGGAGCTGTTTTTT. Protein sequence: CASTPWGELFF. The variable domain in full, completed from reference TRBV2 and TRBJ2-2, reads EPEVTQTPSHQVTQMGQEVILRCVPISNHLYFYWYRQILGQKVEFLVSFYNNEISEKSEIFDDQFSVERPDGSNFTLKIRSTKLEDSAMYFCASTPWGELFFGEGSRLTVL.

CDR3 sequence: CASSLGAPLAYQETQYF. CDR3 DNA: TGCGCCAGCAGCTTGGGGGCCCCCCTGGCGTACCAAGAGACCCAGTACTTC. The genes are TRBV5-1 and TRBJ2-5; D unclear. The germline CDR1 and CDR2 sequences are SGHRS and YFSETQ. There are 17 residues in the CDR3. Trimming pared 0 bases from V and 0 bases from J, leaving 15 bases between.

This chain joins TRBV30 and TRBJ1-5; TRBD1 agrees at 9 bases. CDR1 is GTSNPN, CDR2 SVGIG, per germline (reference sequence). The CDR3 has 15 amino acids. After removal of 2 bases from V and 5 bases from J, the junction contained 7 bases not matched to a gene. The CDR3 loop reads CAWSTGQGSDQPQHF. The CDR3 nucleotides are TGTGCCTGGAGTACCGGACAGGGGAGTGATCAGCCCCAGCATTTT.

In this sample, this clone turned up once. The chain couples TRBV18 to TRBJ2-1; the D is unclear. V lost 2 bases, J lost 8 bases, and 16 bases lay in between. This CDR3 contains 15 residues. In germline, CDR1 is KGHSH, CDR2 LQKENI. The CDR3 loop reads CASSPDGTLGHEQFF. Here the CDR3 DNA reads TGTGCCAGCTCACCAGATGGAACTCTCGGCCATGAGCAGTTCTTC.

The chain recombines TRBV10-3 with TRBJ2-3; D is uncertain. The CDR3 loop spans 14 amino acids. Between the trimmed V and J ends, which lost 3 bases and 2 bases, there was a span of 9 bases. From germline, CDR1 is ENHRY and CDR2 SYGVKD. CDR3 protein: CAISEWELTDTQYF. CDR3 nucleotide sequence: TGTGCCATCAGTGAATGGGAACTCACAGATACGCAGTATTTT.

The chain links TRBV29-1 to TRBJ2-2; 7 bases fit TRBD1. V gave up 6 bases and J gave up 6 bases; unmatched junction bases: 10. CDR3 length: 14 amino acids. Germline values: CDR1 SQVTM, CDR2 ANQGSEA. CDR3 bases: TGCAGCGTGAAGCCGACAGGGTATCCCGGGGAGCTGTTTTTT. Translating it yields CSVKPTGYPGELFF.

Many counts were recorded for this clone. This rearrangement joins TRBV6-6 to TRBJ2-7; the match to TRBD1 covers 9 bases. This CDR3 has 13 amino acids. Germline CDR1 reads MNHNY; CDR2 reads SVGAGI (reference sequence). The V and J ends lost 9 bases and 6 bases, in that order; junction bases with no gene match: 9. In DNA, the CDR3 is TGTGCCAGTTCGGGACAGGGTGAGGGCGAGCAGTACTTC. Amino acids: CASSGQGEGEQYF.

The sample holds a few counts of this clone. This chain connects TRBV14 to TRBJ2-7; 9 bases map to TRBD1. J lost 1 base, V lost 0 bases, and 4 bases had no gene match. The CDR3 has 16 amino acids. Germline V gene lookup returns CDR1 SGHDN and CDR2 FVKESK. DNA of the CDR3: TGTGCCAGCAGCCAAGATTGGACAGGGGCTTCCTACGAGCAGTACTTC. The encoded protein is CASSQDWTGASYEQYF.

This clone was detected a few times. This chain uses TRBV28 with TRBJ2-2; D is ambiguous. Between the trimmed V and J ends, which lost 5 bases and 5 bases, there was a span of 9 bases. CDR3 length equals 13 residues. The germline gives CDR1 MDHEN, CDR2 SYDVKM. DNA for the CDR3: TGTGCCAGCAGTCCCCCCGCGACCGGGGAGCTGTTTTTT. Protein product: CASSPPATGELFF.

The chain carries TRBV7-9 and TRBJ2-1; the D gene is possibly TRBD2 (7 bases). V lost 6 bases and J lost 6, with 24 bases in between. The CDR3 has 17 residues. CDR1 and CDR2 from the germline V gene are SEHNR and FQNEAQ (reference sequence). The CDR3 nucleotides read TGTGCCAGCAGTTTGGAGGTGTTGGGGGGGCCCAGCAATGAGCAGTTCTTC. Translated: CASSLEVLGGPSNEQFF.

This clone showed up just a few times. With only one base between it and a far larger clone, this is likely a read error. Other DNA sequences in the same sample also yield this CDR3. The V call is TRBV4-2, the J call TRBJ2-3, with D unresolved. The CDR3 runs 12 residues. In germline, CDR1 is LGHNA, CDR2 YNFKEQ. The CDR3 spells CASSQDQVTQYF. For the CDR3, the DNA is TGTGCCAGTAGCCAAGATCAAGTTACGCAGTATTTT.

This sequence joins TRBV7-3 and TRBJ2-4; D possibly matches TRBD1 or TRBD2 (5 bases each). Germline V CDR1 and CDR2: SGHTA, FQGTGA. V dropped 4 bases and J dropped 6 bases, with 16 bases sitting between them. The CDR3 is 15 residues long. In nucleotides, the CDR3 is TGTGCCAGCAGCTCCTGGGGGACCCCGATAAACATTCAGTACTTC. Residues: CASSSWGTPINIQYF.

The chain links TRBV19 to TRBJ1-1, with D possibly TRBD1 on 5 matching bases. V lost 5 bases and J 4 bases, leaving 14 bases between the germline ends. CDR3 length equals 14 residues. Germline loops: CDR1 LNHDA, CDR2 SQIVND (reference sequence). The CDR3 loop is CASSQQGVSTEAFF. The CDR3 region has the DNA TGTGCCAGTAGTCAGCAGGGAGTGAGCACTGAAGCTTTCTTT.

This clone was observed a few times. This sequence joins TRBV10-3 and TRBJ1-5; tentatively, D is TRBD1 (5 bases). From germline, CDR1 is ENHRY and CDR2 SYGVKD. Deletions cut 6 bases from V and 7 bases from J, with 13 bases between. There are 13 residues in the CDR3. CDR3 nucleotides: TGTGCCATCAGACGGGGACTAGAGCAGCCCCAGCATTTT. It yields the protein CAIRRGLEQPQHF.